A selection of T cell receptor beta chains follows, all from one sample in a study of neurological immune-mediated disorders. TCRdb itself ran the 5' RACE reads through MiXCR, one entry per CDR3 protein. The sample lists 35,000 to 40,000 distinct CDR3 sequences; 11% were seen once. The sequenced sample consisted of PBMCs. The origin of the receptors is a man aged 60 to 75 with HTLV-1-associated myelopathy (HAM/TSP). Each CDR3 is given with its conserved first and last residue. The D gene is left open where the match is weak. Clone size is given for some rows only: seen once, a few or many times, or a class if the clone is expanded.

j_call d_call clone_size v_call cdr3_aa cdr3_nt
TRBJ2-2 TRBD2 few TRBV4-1 CASSRVAGEGTGELFF TGCGCCAGCAGCCGGGTAGCGGGAGAGGGTACCGGGGAGCTGTTTTTT
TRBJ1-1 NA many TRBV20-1 CSARAALRGTEAFF TGCAGTGCTAGAGCGGCTCTTAGGGGCACTGAAGCTTTCTTT
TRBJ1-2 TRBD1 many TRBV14 CASSPHRGDGYTF TGTGCCAGCAGCCCCCACAGGGGGGATGGCTACACCTTC
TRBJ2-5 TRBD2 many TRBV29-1 CSVNSGRRDWTQYF TGCAGCGTCAATAGCGGGAGGAGGGATTGGACCCAGTACTTC
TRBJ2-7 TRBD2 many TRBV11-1 CASSPGTREDEQYF TGTGCCAGCAGCCCCGGGACCCGGGAGGACGAGCAGTACTTC
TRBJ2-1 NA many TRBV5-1 CASRDGRGHNEQFF TGCGCCAGCAGAGACGGGAGAGGCCACAATGAGCAGTTCTTC
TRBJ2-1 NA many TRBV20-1 CSARRGGPYTEQFF TGCAGTGCTAGAAGGGGTGGGCCCTACACTGAGCAGTTCTTC
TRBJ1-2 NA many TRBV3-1 CASSSPYGYTF TGTGCCAGCAGCTCCCCCTATGGCTACACCTTC
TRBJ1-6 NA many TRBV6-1 CASSETGTGYSPLHF TGTGCCAGCAGTGAAACAGGAACGGGTTATTCACCCCTCCACTTT
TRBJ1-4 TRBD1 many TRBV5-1 CASSLDGTGNNEKLFF TGCGCCAGCAGCTTGGATGGGACAGGGAATAATGAAAAACTGTTTTTT
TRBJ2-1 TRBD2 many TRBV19 CASSTTSGTRNHEQFF TGTGCCAGTAGCACAACTAGCGGGACCAGGAACCATGAGCAGTTCTTC
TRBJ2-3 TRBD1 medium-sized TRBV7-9 CASSPRGPDTQYF TGTGCCAGCAGTCCCAGGGGGCCAGATACGCAGTATTTT
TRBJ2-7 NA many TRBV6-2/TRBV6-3 CASSSGGATYEQYF TGTGCCAGCAGCTCCGGTGGGGCCACCTACGAGCAGTACTTC
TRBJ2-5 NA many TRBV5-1 CARCNTWRDQETQYF TGCGCCAGATGTAATACTTGGCGGGACCAAGAGACCCAGTACTTC
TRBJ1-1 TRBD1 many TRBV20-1 CSAQRQGGTEAFF TGCAGTGCGCAGCGTCAGGGGGGCACTGAAGCTTTCTTT
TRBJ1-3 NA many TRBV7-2 CASSLVPSHSGNTIYF TGTGCCAGCAGCTTAGTCCCAAGTCATTCTGGAAACACCATATATTTT
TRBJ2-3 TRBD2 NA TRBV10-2 CASSSGLAPDTQYF TGCGCCAGCAGTTCCGGACTAGCGCCCGATACGCAGTATTTT
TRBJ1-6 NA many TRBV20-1 CSAREGSDYNSPLHF TGCAGTGCTAGAGAAGGGTCAGACTATAATTCACCCCTCCACTTT
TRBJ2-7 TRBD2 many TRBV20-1 CSARGPTSGEQYF TGCAGTGCTAGAGGACCCACTAGCGGCGAGCAGTACTTC
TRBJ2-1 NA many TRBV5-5 CASSLDSSVTYNEQFF TGTGCCAGCAGCTTGGACTCTTCAGTAACTTACAATGAGCAGTTCTTC
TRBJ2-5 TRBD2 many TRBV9 CASSTSSGRGETQYF TGTGCCAGCAGCACCTCTAGCGGGAGAGGAGAGACCCAGTACTTC
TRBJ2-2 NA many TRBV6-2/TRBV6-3 CASTLGRGKTGELFF TGTGCCAGCACCCTTGGTCGGGGAAAAACCGGGGAGCTGTTTTTT
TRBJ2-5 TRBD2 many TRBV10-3 CAISPGLAVYQETQYF TGTGCCATCAGTCCGGGACTAGCGGTTTACCAAGAGACCCAGTACTTC
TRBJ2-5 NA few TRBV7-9 CASSATGLLETQYF TGTGCCAGCAGCGCCACGGGATTACTAGAGACCCAGTACTTC
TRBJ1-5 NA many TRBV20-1 CSARAKSGFNQPQHF TGCAGTGCTAGAGCCAAGTCGGGATTCAATCAGCCCCAGCATTTT
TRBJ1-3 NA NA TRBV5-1 CTSSLESRCRGTIYF TGCACCAGCAGCTTGGAGTCCCGCTGTCGAGGCACCATATATTTT
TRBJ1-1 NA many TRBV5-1 CASSLDTTEAFF TGCGCCAGCAGCTTGGACACAACTGAAGCTTTCTTT
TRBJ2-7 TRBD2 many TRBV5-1 CASSLAGGGRGGPYEQYF TGCGCCAGCAGCTTGGCCGGGGGAGGGAGGGGAGGGCCCTACGAGCAGTACTTC
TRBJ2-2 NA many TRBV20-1 CSARDDGTGELFF TGCAGTGCTAGAGATGACGGCACCGGGGAGCTGTTTTTT
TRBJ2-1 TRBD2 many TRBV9 CASSVSGRGSYNEQFF TGTGCCAGCAGCGTTAGCGGGAGAGGATCCTACAATGAGCAGTTCTTC
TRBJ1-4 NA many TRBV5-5 CASSLDGLGSEKLFF TGTGCCAGCAGCCTCGATGGACTGGGTAGTGAAAAACTGTTTTTT
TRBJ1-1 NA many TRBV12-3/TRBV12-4 CASSLTVVLDTEAFF TGTGCCAGCAGTTTAACGGTTGTTTTAGACACTGAAGCTTTCTTT
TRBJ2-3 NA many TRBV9 CASSVRLDRTDTQYF TGTGCCAGCAGCGTTAGACTAGACCGCACAGATACGCAGTATTTT
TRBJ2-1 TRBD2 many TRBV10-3 CAISVGALAGVKNEQFF TGTGCCATCAGTGTAGGGGCGCTAGCGGGAGTTAAAAATGAGCAGTTCTTC
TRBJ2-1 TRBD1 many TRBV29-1 CSAGTGAYNEQFF TGCAGCGCCGGGACAGGGGCGTACAATGAGCAGTTCTTC
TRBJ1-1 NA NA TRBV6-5 CASIPGTPTEAFF TGTGCCAGTATTCCCGGGACACCCACTGAAGCTTTCTTT
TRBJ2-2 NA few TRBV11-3 CASSLGGNTGELFF TGTGCCAGCAGCTTAGGAGGGAACACCGGGGAGCTGTTTTTT
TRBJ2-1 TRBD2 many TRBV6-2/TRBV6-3 CASSYGGAGGGNEQFF TGTGCCAGCAGTTACGGCGGAGCGGGAGGTGGGAATGAGCAGTTCTTC
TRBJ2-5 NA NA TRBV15 CATSRDRETQYF TGTGCCACCAGCAGAGATCGCGAGACCCAGTACTTC
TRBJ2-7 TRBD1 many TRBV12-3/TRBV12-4 CASSFSRGQGNDEQYF TGTGCCAGCAGTTTTTCAAGAGGACAGGGGAACGACGAGCAGTACTTC
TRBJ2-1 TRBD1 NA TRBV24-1 CATSDPRQGADSEQFF TGTGCCACCAGTGATCCAAGACAGGGGGCTGACAGTGAGCAGTTCTTC
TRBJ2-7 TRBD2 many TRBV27 CASSLSGLAGDTYEQYF TGTGCCAGCAGTTTATCGGGACTAGCGGGAGACACCTACGAGCAGTACTTC
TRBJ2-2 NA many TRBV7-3 CASGQGNTGELFF TGTGCCAGCGGTCAGGGAAACACCGGGGAGCTGTTTTTT
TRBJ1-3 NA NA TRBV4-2 CASSQEMGVGNTIYF TGTGCCAGCAGCCAAGAAATGGGTGTGGGAAACACCATATATTTT
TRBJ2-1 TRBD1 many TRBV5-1 CASSSGQGPYNEQFF TGCGCCAGCAGCTCGGGACAGGGCCCCTACAATGAGCAGTTCTTC